This TCR beta chain was retrieved from a study of Graves' ophthalmopathy and Graves' hyperthyroidism. RNA transcripts were the template, and TCR beta CDR3 regions were amplified from them. Second-round multiplex PCR followed a first-round RT-PCR using HTBI primers. TCRdb passed the multiplex PCR reads through MiXCR, listing each CDR3 protein once. The sample lists approximately 460,000 distinct CDR3 sequences, about an eighth occurring once. Study results and caveats: Blood shared most expanded thyroid clonotypes above 0.001 frequency.

This clonotype was picked up many times. Antigen unknown. Trimming took 5 bases from V and 2 from J, leaving 21 bases between them. The length of the CDR3 is 17 residues. Germline lookup yields CDR1 SNHLY and CDR2 FYNNEI. The TCR was taken from a woman aged 25 to 45 with Graves' ophthalmopathy. The rearrangement joins TRBV2 to TRBJ2-5; no definite D call. The sequencing input was blood. DNA for the CDR3: TGTGCCAGCAGTATGTCTGCTGGAAGCGTGGGGCAAGAGACCCAGTACTTC. Amino acid sequence: CASSMSAGSVGQETQYF. Using reference TRBV2 and TRBJ2-5 for the parts outside the CDR3, the full variable domain is EPEVTQTPSHQVTQMGQEVILRCVPISNHLYFYWYRQILGQKVEFLVSFYNNEISEKSEIFDDQFSVERPDGSNFTLKIRSTKLEDSAMYFCASSMSAGSVGQETQYFGPGTRLLVL.